This passage covers 19 T cell receptor beta chains from one sample sequenced in a study of cytomegalovirus exposure and HLA in healthy donors. A multiplex PCR was run with 60 Vbeta primers and 13 Jbeta primers. The data were produced by immunoSEQ multiplex PCR, yet TCRdb's version contains in-frame clones alone and is incomplete. The data hold 150,000 to 200,000 clones, with roughly 82% observed a single time. The sequenced sample consisted of PBMCs. These TCRs come from a young woman in good health and CMV-seronegative.

This clone was seen once. The junction departs from germline at one end; a sequencing error may be responsible. The genes are TRBV18 and TRBJ2-7; 9 bases map to TRBD1. Germline CDR1 KGHSH, CDR2 LQKENI. The CDR3 length is 14 residues. For the CDR3, the DNA is TGTGCCAGCTCAACACCGTGGACAGGGGACGAGCAGTACTTC. It translates to CASSTPWTGDEQYF. Variable domain in full (rest from reference TRBV18 and TRBJ2-7): NAGVMQNPRHLVRRRGQEARLRCSPMKGHSHVYWYRQLPEEGLKFMVYLQKENIIDESGMPKERFSAEFPKEGPSILRIQQVVRGDSAAYFCASSTPWTGDEQYFGPGTRLTVT.

This clone appeared a few times. The genes are TRBV7-2 and TRBJ2-7; D possibly corresponds to TRBD2 (5 bases). The CDR3 consists of 18 residues. V lost 5 bases and J 3 bases, leaving 26 bases between the germline ends. In germline, CDR1 is SGHTA, CDR2 FQGNSA. CDR3: CASSIRTGSKRLGYEQYF. The CDR3 coding sequence is TGTGCCAGCAGCATCAGGACGGGTAGTAAGCGGTTGGGCTACGAGCAGTACTTC. The full variable domain, in which reference TRBV7-2 and TRBJ2-7 provide the parts outside the CDR3, is GAGVSQSPSNKVTEKGKDVELRCDPISGHTALYWYRQSLGQGLEFLIYFQGNSAPDKSGLPSDRFSAERTGGSVSTLTIQRTQQEDSAVYLCASSIRTGSKRLGYEQYFGPGTRLTVT.

V gene TRBV5-3 combines with J gene TRBJ1-1; 9 nucleotides agree with TRBD1. TRBV5-3 belongs to the ORF category, with a function that is uncertain. The CDR3 loop spans 13 amino acids. The ends lost 8 bases at V and 5 bases at J; junction bases unmatched: 7. The chain's CDR3 is CARPNRGLTEAFF. The DNA of the CDR3 is TGTGCCAGGCCTAACAGGGGGCTGACTGAAGCTTTCTTT.

The rearrangement links TRBV7-9 to TRBJ1-4; 11 nucleotides align to TRBD1. Germline V lookup: CDR1 SEHNR, CDR2 FQNEAQ (reference sequence). The J segment lost 1 base and the V segment lost 1 base, leaving 2 bases of the junction unmatched. The length of the CDR3 is 17 residues. DNA for the CDR3: TGTGCCAGCAGCTTAGAGGGACAGGGGGTAACTAATGAAAAACTGTTTTTT. This translates into CASSLEGQGVTNEKLFF.

The genes are TRBV4-2 and TRBJ2-7; 8 positions agree with TRBD2. From germline, CDR1 is LGHNA and CDR2 YNFKEQ. The CDR3 spans 16 residues. With 0 bases clipped from V and 3 bases from J, the junction kept 7 bases outside the gene matches. The CDR3 here is CASSQDVGAGGYEQYF. Here the CDR3 DNA reads TGTGCCAGCAGCCAAGATGTGGGCGCGGGAGGCTACGAGCAGTACTTC.

This chain connects TRBV6-5 to TRBJ1-5; D is unclear. The V end lost 0 bases, the J end lost 5 bases, and 11 bases lay between the germline ends. Germline-derived CDR1 and CDR2 are MNHEY and SVGAGI. The CDR3 is 15 amino acids. The CDR3 bases are TGTGCCAGCAGTTACTCGCGGAGGGCCGATCAGCCCCAGCATTTT. It specifies CASSYSRRADQPQHF.

The chain recombines TRBV15 with TRBJ1-6; no clear D gene. CDR3 size: 16 residues. Trimming pared 1 base from V and 6 bases from J, leaving 13 bases between. Germline CDR1 and CDR2: LNHNV and YYDKDF (reference sequence). Here the CDR3 reads CATSRAPRGFNSPLHF. CDR3 nucleotide sequence: TGTGCCACCAGCAGAGCCCCCCGGGGTTTTAATTCACCCCTCCACTTT.

The chain employs TRBV6-4 and TRBJ2-2, with D hard to call. The CDR3 covers 14 residues. Trimming removed 3 bases at V and 5 bases at J, with 10 bases between. CDR1 is MRHNA, CDR2 SNTAGT, per germline. The CDR3 loop reads CASSEELGTGELFF. The CDR3 region has the DNA TGTGCCAGCAGTGAAGAGCTTGGTACCGGGGAGCTGTTTTTT.

This clone appeared a few times. The V gene is TRBV5-6, the J gene TRBJ2-3; D is perhaps TRBD1 (6 bases). CDR1 is SGHDT, CDR2 YYEEEE, per germline. Trimming shortened V by 4 bases and J by 0 bases, and 9 bases separated the two germline ends. The CDR3 runs to 14 residues. CDR3 nucleotides: TGTGCCAGCAGCCAAACAGGGAGCACAGATACGCAGTATTTT. As protein: CASSQTGSTDTQYF.

The chain links TRBV4-2 to TRBJ2-5, with D maybe TRBD2 (7 bases). Trimming took off 0 bases at V and 5 bases at J, with 16 bases between the two ends. Germline V gene sequence: CDR1 LGHNA, CDR2 YNFKEQ. The CDR3 has 16 amino acids. The CDR3 loop reads CASSQDGVGGRETQYF. The CDR3 nucleotides are TGTGCCAGCAGCCAAGATGGGGTGGGGGGGCGGGAGACCCAGTACTTC.

The chain employs TRBV27 and TRBJ1-2; no reliable D call. The CDR3 is made up of 13 amino acids. Trimming removed 5 bases from V and 3 bases from J, with 10 bases in between. Germline CDR1 reads MNHEY; CDR2 reads SMNVEV (reference sequence). The CDR3 coding sequence is TGTGCCAGCAGTCCCGCCGGGGACTATGGCTACACCTTC. Its protein product is CASSPAGDYGYTF.

To note about this clone: Because the CDR3's place on the DNA is in doubt, the DNA is left out and the CDR3 is given as listed by TCRdb. The genes are TRBV6-1 and TRBJ1-3; the table's D call, TRBD1, was not checked against the DNA. CDR1 is MNHNS and CDR2 is SASEGT in the germline V gene. The CDR3 extends over 14 residues, inclusive of both ends. CDR3 loop: CASSTSGQGNTIYF.

J is TRBJ1-2 and V is TRBV30; D is ambiguous. The germline V gene has CDR1 GTSNPN and CDR2 SVGIG (reference sequence). This CDR3 has 12 amino acids. Trimming pared 0 bases from V and 8 bases from J, leaving 10 bases between. The CDR3 here is CAWSVWRGGYTF. CDR3 coding DNA: TGTGCCTGGAGTGTATGGAGAGGGGGCTACACCTTC.

The rearrangement links TRBV5-1 to TRBJ2-5, with 8 bases aligning to TRBD2. The DNA end is more similar to TRBJ2-7, so the J call may be wrong. The length of the CDR3 is 14 residues. CDR1 is SGHRS and CDR2 is YFSETQ in the germline V gene. CDR3 nucleotides: TGCGCCAGCAGCTTCTTCCGGGAGGGAACCGAGCAGTACTTC. Protein sequence: CASSFFREGTEQYF.

In its sample, this clone was seen a few times. The chain joins TRBV5-1 to TRBJ2-3; 15 nucleotides align to TRBD2. CDR3 length: 15 residues. Trimming removed 5 bases from V and 4 bases from J; junction bases left unmatched: 2. CDR1 and CDR2 from the germline V gene are SGHRS and YFSETQ. The chain's CDR3 is CASRGLAGGADTQYF. The CDR3 DNA reads TGCGCCAGCAGGGGACTAGCGGGGGGTGCAGATACGCAGTATTTT. Together with reference TRBV5-1 and TRBJ2-3, the CDR3 gives the full variable domain: KAGVTQTPRYLIKTRGQQVTLSCSPISGHRSVSWYQQTPGQGLQFLFEYFSETQRNKGNFPGRFSGRQFSNSRSEMNVSTLELGDSALYLCASRGLAGGADTQYFGPGTRLTVL.

This clone has only one observation. J is TRBJ1-1 and V is TRBV28; D not certain. Germline V CDR1 and CDR2: MDHEN, SYDVKM. Trimming took off 6 bases at V and 3 bases at J, with 23 bases between the two ends. This CDR3 has 17 amino acids. In nucleotides, the CDR3 is TGTGCCAGCAGCACACCCACTATAGGCAGCCGCTACACTGAAGCTTTCTTT. Translation: CASSTPTIGSRYTEAFF.

This chain joins TRBV28 and TRBJ1-5; 7 bases are shared with TRBD1. Per the germline V gene, CDR1 is MDHEN and CDR2 is SYDVKM. The V and J ends lost 6 bases and 6 bases, in that order; junction bases with no gene match: 5. The CDR3 spans 13 residues. The CDR3 DNA follows: TGTGCCAGCAGACGACAGGGTGGTCAGCCCCAGCATTTT. It encodes CASRRQGGQPQHF.

J is TRBJ2-7 and V is TRBV12-2; the D call TRBD2 from the table was never checked on the DNA. TRBV12-2 is an annotated pseudogene. CDR3 size: 16 residues. The CDR3 nucleotides are TGTGCAAGTCGCTTAAGACTAGCGGGAGCGTACTACGAGCAGTACTTC. This sequence encodes CASRLRLAGAYYEQYF.

This rearrangement joins TRBV28 to TRBJ2-1, with 13 bases aligning to TRBD2. The V and J ends lost 8 bases and 12 bases, in that order; junction bases with no gene match: 13. The CDR3 has 15 residues. The germline gives CDR1 MDHEN, CDR2 SYDVKM. CDR3 amino acids: CASRLQTTSGRRQFF. In DNA form, the CDR3 reads TGTGCCAGCCGATTACAGACGACTAGCGGGAGGAGGCAGTTCTTC.